Below, 12 T cell receptor beta chains from the same sample are listed, as sequenced in a study of early T cells in non-severe SARS-CoV-2 infection. From the 5' RACE reads, TCRdb called clonotypes with MiXCR, one entry per CDR3 protein. The table lists roughly 40,000 distinct CDR3 sequences, 10% to 15% of them singletons, with approximately 16% in the top ten. The sequencing sample was made of whole blood. The origin of the receptors is an adult who was a healthcare worker with PCR-confirmed SARS-CoV-2 infection or an uninfected control (not recorded which).

The CDR3 loop is CSVGLTAQETQYF. CDR3 DNA: TGCAGCGTTGGTCTAACAGCTCAAGAGACCCAGTACTTC. V gene TRBV29-1 combines with J gene TRBJ2-5; D unclear. This CDR3 region has 13 residues. Looked up from germline, CDR1 is SQVTM and CDR2 is ANQGSEA. With 4 bases removed from V and 2 bases from J, the gap between germline ends came to 11 bases.

In this sample, this clonotype turned up many times. The chain combines TRBV6-2 or TRBV6-3 with TRBJ2-1, with TRBD2 matching 13 bases. Trimming took 6 bases from V and 0 from J; bases not matched to a gene: 2. Germline V gene data show CDR1 as MNHEY and CDR2 as SVGEGT. CDR3 length: 16 residues. CDR3 sequence (DNA): TGTGCCAGCAGGGGACTAGCGGGGCACTCCTACAATGAGCAGTTCTTC. As protein: CASRGLAGHSYNEQFF.

The chain employs TRBV3-1 and TRBJ2-7; D possibly corresponds to TRBD1 (6 bases). There are 13 residues in the CDR3. Germline values: CDR1 LGHDT, CDR2 YNNKEL (reference sequence). Deletions cut 6 bases from V and 6 bases from J, with 15 bases between. The DNA for the CDR3 is TGTGCCAGCAGTGTGGGGGCTTTCATCGAGCAGTACTTC. This translates into CASSVGAFIEQYF.

Many counts were recorded for this clonotype. The V gene is TRBV28, the J gene TRBJ1-6, with 8 nucleotides matching TRBD1. V was clipped by 4 bases and J by 0 bases; unmatched bases: 8. Germline loops: CDR1 MDHEN, CDR2 SYDVKM. CDR3 size: 18 residues. CDR3 in DNA: TGTGCCAGCAGTTACGGTCGGACAGGGAGCTCCTATAATTCACCCCTCCACTTT. Translation gives CASSYGRTGSSYNSPLHF.

This clonotype was detected only a few times. The genes are TRBV24-1 and TRBJ2-1, with D hard to call. The germline V gene encodes CDR1 KGHDR and CDR2 SFDVKD. The CDR3 sequence is 13 residues long. With 12 bases removed from V and 8 bases from J, the gap between germline ends came to 19 bases. The CDR3: CASSLGIDDEQFF. In DNA, the CDR3 is TGTGCCTCCTCTTTGGGGATAGACGATGAGCAGTTCTTC.

This clonotype was counted at least ten times. The rearrangement uses TRBV5-1 and TRBJ2-2; D is possibly TRBD1 (6 bases). Germline CDR1 SGHRS, CDR2 YFSETQ. The V and J ends lost 2 bases and 4 bases respectively, with 9 bases between them. This CDR3 has 14 amino acids. The CDR3 loop reads CASSFFRGTGELFF. For the CDR3, the DNA is TGCGCCAGCAGCTTCTTCAGGGGCACCGGGGAGCTGTTTTTT.

The V call is TRBV29-1, the J call TRBJ2-2; D gene ambiguous. The CDR3 extends over 12 amino acids. Germline values: CDR1 SQVTM, CDR2 ANQGSEA. V lost 4 bases, J lost 4 bases, and 7 bases lay in between. CDR3 sequence (DNA): TGCAGCGTTGGTCTCGCCACCGGGGAGCTGTTTTTT. Protein product: CSVGLATGELFF.

This clonotype appeared many times. The chain employs TRBV28 and TRBJ2-7; unclear D gene. The CDR3 has 14 residues. Between the trimmed V and J ends, which lost 2 bases and 2 bases, there was a span of 10 bases. Germline CDR1 and CDR2: MDHEN and SYDVKM. This CDR3 is CASSLVPGPYEQYF. Here the CDR3 DNA reads TGTGCCAGCAGTTTAGTTCCAGGTCCCTACGAGCAGTACTTC. The full variable domain, rest sourced from reference TRBV28 and TRBJ2-7, is DVKVTQSSRYLVKRTGEKVFLECVQDMDHENMFWYRQDPGLGLRLIYFSYDVKMKEKGDIPEGYSVSREKKERFSLILESASTNQTSMYLCASSLVPGPYEQYFGPGTRLTVT.

This clonotype has at least ten counts. V gene TRBV6-6 combines with J gene TRBJ2-5; D remains ambiguous. The germline CDR1 and CDR2 sequences are MNHNY and SVGAGI (reference sequence). This CDR3 is 15 amino acids long. V was pared by 2 bases and J by 5 bases, with 15 bases between. The CDR3 reads CASSYVSYNGETQYF. The CDR3 bases are TGTGCCAGCAGTTACGTGTCGTATAATGGGGAGACCCAGTACTTC.

V gene TRBV6-2 or TRBV6-3 combines with J gene TRBJ2-1, with D possibly matching TRBD1 (5 bases). The CDR3 loop spans 14 amino acids. Germline V gene sequence: CDR1 MNHEY, CDR2 SVGEGT. Trimming stripped 2 bases from V and 11 bases from J, with 16 bases between. The CDR3 spells CASSYPGQGGKQFF. For the CDR3, the DNA is TGTGCCAGCAGTTACCCAGGTCAGGGTGGGAAGCAGTTCTTC.

This clonotype came up a few times. This sequence joins TRBV7-9 and TRBJ2-5, with a tentative D call TRBD1 (5 bases). Germline V gene lookup returns CDR1 SEHNR and CDR2 FQNEAQ (reference sequence). The CDR3 is made up of 13 amino acids. Trimming removed 6 bases from V and 4 bases from J, with 12 bases in between. CDR3 sequence reads: CASRQDTGETQYF. The CDR3 DNA sequence: TGTGCCAGCAGGCAGGACACAGGAGAGACCCAGTACTTC.

This chain joins TRBV20-1 and TRBJ2-1; D gene uncertain. Trimming removed 2 bases at V and 6 bases at J, with 11 bases between. The germline CDR1 and CDR2 sequences are DFQATT and SNEGSKA (reference sequence). CDR3 length equals 13 residues. The CDR3 region has the DNA TGCAGTGCTAGATCCGGGCCGCCCAATGAGCAGTTCTTC. Translated, it gives CSARSGPPNEQFF.